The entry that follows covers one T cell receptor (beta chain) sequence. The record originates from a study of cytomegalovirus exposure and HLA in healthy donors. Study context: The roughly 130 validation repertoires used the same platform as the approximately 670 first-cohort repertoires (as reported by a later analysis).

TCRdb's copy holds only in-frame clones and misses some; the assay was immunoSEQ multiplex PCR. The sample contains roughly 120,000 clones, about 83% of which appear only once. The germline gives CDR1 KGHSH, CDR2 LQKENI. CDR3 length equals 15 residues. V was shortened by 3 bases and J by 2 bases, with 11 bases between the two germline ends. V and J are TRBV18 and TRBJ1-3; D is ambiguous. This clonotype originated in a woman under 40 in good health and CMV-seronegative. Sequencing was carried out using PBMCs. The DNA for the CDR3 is TGTGCCAGCTCACCCCTCGGTGACACTGGAAACACCATATATTTT. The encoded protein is CASSPLGDTGNTIYF.